This T cell receptor beta chain was obtained from a study of shared T cell receptors in the human thymus. V was clipped by 11 bases and J by 3 bases, with 11 bases between them. The CDR3 spans 11 residues. The germline gives CDR1 MNHEY, CDR2 SVGAGI. Generated by immunoSEQ multiplex PCR, the TCRdb table keeps only in-frame clones and is missing some. Of some 700,000 clones in the sample, approximately 85% were seen once. These data also featured in a second study, about human thymus T cells. From that study: Each of the donors was a healthy Finnish infant who was undergoing open corrective cardiac surgery for congenital heart defects. It was from resections taken during corrective heart surgery that the thymus tissue came. Use of V and J genes seemed skewed within the thymic and blood repertoires. Highly overlapping thymic repertoires in unrelated individuals were reported by related research.

Sequencing used thymocytes. The chain recombines TRBV6-5 with TRBJ2-7; D perhaps matches TRBD1 (5 bases). This clonotype was obtained from a girl less than two years old with a congenital heart defect. CDR3 sequence (DNA): TGTGCCGCCCAGGGTTGCTACGAGCAGTACTTC. Translated: CAAQGCYEQYF.